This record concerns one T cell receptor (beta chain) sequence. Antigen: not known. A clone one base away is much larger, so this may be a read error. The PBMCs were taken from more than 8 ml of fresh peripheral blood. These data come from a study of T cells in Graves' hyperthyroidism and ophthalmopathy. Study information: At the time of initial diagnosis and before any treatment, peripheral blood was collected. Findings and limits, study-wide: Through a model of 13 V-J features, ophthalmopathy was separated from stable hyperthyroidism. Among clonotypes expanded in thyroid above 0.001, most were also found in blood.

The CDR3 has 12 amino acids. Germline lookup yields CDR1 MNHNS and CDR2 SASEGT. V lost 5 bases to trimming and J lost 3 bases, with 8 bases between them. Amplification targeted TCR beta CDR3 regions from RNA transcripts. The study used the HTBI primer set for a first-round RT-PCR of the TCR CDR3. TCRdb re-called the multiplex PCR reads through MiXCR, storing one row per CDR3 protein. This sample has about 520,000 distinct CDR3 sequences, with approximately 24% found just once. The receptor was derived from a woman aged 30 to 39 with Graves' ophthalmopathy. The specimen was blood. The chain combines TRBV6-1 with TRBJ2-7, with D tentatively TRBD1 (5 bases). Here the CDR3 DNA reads TGTGCCAGCAGTACCAGGGTCTACGAGCAGTACTTC. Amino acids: CASSTRVYEQYF.